Sequencing of this T cell receptor (beta chain) was carried out in a study of blood T cell repertoires in COVID-19. Study details: Specimens from acute and convalescent COVID-19 originated in the United States, Italy and Spain. Nucleic acid was either cDNA or gDNA, and it came from T cells, B-cell-depleted T cells, or PBMCs.

The CDR3 length is 16 residues. From germline, CDR1 is MRHNA and CDR2 SNTAGT. V lost 8 bases and J lost 11, with 25 bases in between. As originally analysed: Nucleated cell counts were estimated from reference gene primer amplification. Generated by immunoSEQ multiplex PCR, the TCRdb table keeps only in-frame clones and is missing some. The V and J calls and clone size are taken from that table; D and trimming were inferred from the DNA. The sample shows 200,000 to 250,000 clones, 80% to 90% of them seen only once. The chain is built from TRBV6-4 and TRBJ1-6; no firm D call. The clonotype originates from a man aged 45 to 65 with active or convalescent COVID-19. Sequencing was performed on peripheral blood. CDR3 protein: CASRTDRGEASPPLHF. The CDR3, as DNA: TGTGCCAGCCGTACCGATCGGGGAGAGGCAAGCCCACCCCTCCACTTT.